One sample yielded the 9 T cell receptor beta chains listed below, sequenced in a study of T cell changes during pregnancy in multiple sclerosis. Libraries were prepared by immunoSEQ multiplex PCR; TCRdb keeps only in-frame clonotypes and omits some of them. This table has around 80,000 clones, about 90% appearing once. This specimen consisted of peripheral blood, obtained before pregnancy. These receptors were taken from a female donor with multiple sclerosis, enrolled in a pregnancy study.

J is TRBJ2-1 and V is TRBV5-1, with 10 nucleotides matching TRBD2. Per the germline V gene, CDR1 is SGHRS and CDR2 is YFSETQ. Trimming cost V 0 bases and J 15 bases; bases outside gene matches: 12. The CDR3 is made up of 15 amino acids. The CDR3 sequence: CASSLAPASGSSRFF. The CDR3 DNA follows: TGCGCCAGCAGCTTGGCCCCGGCTAGCGGGAGTTCCCGGTTCTTC.

This chain connects TRBV29-1 to TRBJ2-7, with 10 bases that match TRBD2. The CDR3 has 13 residues. V gave up 4 bases and J gave up 6 bases; unmatched junction bases: 6. CDR1 is SQVTM and CDR2 is ANQGSEA in the germline V gene. The CDR3 is CSVARVAGGEQYF. Here the CDR3 DNA reads TGCAGCGTTGCGCGGGTAGCGGGAGGCGAGCAGTACTTC.

The chain employs TRBV5-1 and TRBJ2-1; D is ambiguous. Germline loops: CDR1 SGHRS, CDR2 YFSETQ. Trimming removed 6 bases from V and 1 base from J, with 11 bases in between. This CDR3 has 14 residues. The CDR3 nucleotides read TGCGCCAGCAATTTATCTCCGTCCTACAATGAGCAGTTCTTC. Protein: CASNLSPSYNEQFF.

The gene calls are TRBV28 and TRBJ2-3; 9 bases agree with TRBD1. Germline V gene sequence: CDR1 MDHEN, CDR2 SYDVKM. V trimming: 6 bases; J trimming: 2 bases; junction bases outside the gene matches: 15. The CDR3 is made up of 18 amino acids. CDR3 nucleotide sequence: TGTGCCAGCAGCCGGGACAGGGAAGGGGCTGGATTCACAGATACGCAGTATTTT. It translates to CASSRDREGAGFTDTQYF.

The chain recombines TRBV7-2 with TRBJ1-1; D is unclear. The CDR3 is made up of 15 amino acids. Germline V gene sequence: CDR1 SGHTA, CDR2 FQGNSA. Trimming stripped 5 bases from V and 1 base from J, with 14 bases between. Written as DNA, the CDR3 is TGTGCCAGCAGCACTAGTCGGGCGGCGAACACTGAAGCTTTCTTT. This gives the protein CASSTSRAANTEAFF. Combining the CDR3 with reference TRBV7-2 and TRBJ1-1 gives the whole variable domain GAGVSQSPSNKVTEKGKDVELRCDPISGHTALYWYRQSLGQGLEFLIYFQGNSAPDKSGLPSDRFSAERTGGSVSTLTIQRTQQEDSAVYLCASSTSRAANTEAFFGQGTRLTVV.

The table lists this clone with a count of one. This chain joins TRBV2 and TRBJ2-1; D uncertain. V dropped 1 base and J dropped 4 bases, with 5 bases sitting between them. This CDR3 region has 13 residues. Germline V lookup: CDR1 SNHLY, CDR2 FYNNEI. In DNA, the CDR3 is TGTGCCAGCAGTGAAGGCGCTTACAATGAGCAGTTCTTC. Translation: CASSEGAYNEQFF.

The sample holds one count of this clone. V and J are TRBV4-1 and TRBJ1-1; D perhaps matches TRBD1 (6 bases). This CDR3 region has 16 residues. Germline V gene lookup returns CDR1 MGHRA and CDR2 YSYEKL. Trimming left V 3 bases short and J 3 bases short, with 17 bases between. Here the CDR3 reads CASSQALGGSDTEAFF. CDR3 in DNA: TGCGCCAGCAGCCAGGCCCTAGGGGGTAGTGACACTGAAGCTTTCTTT.

CDR3 DNA: TGTGCCAGCAGGCGAGACGGGACTAGAGGGGAGCTGTTTTTT. Its protein is CASRRDGTRGELFF. The rearrangement uses TRBV5-8 and TRBJ2-2; 8 bases are shared with TRBD2. The length of the CDR3 is 14 residues. Trimming cost V 5 bases and J 8 bases; bases outside gene matches: 8. CDR1 and CDR2 from the germline V gene are SGHTS and YDEGEE. The full variable domain, in which reference TRBV5-8 and TRBJ2-2 provide the parts outside the CDR3, is EAGVTQSPTHLIKTRGQQATLRCSPISGHTSVYWYQQALGLGLQFLLWYDEGEERNRGNFPPRFSGRQFPNYSSELNVNALELEDSALYLCASRRDGTRGELFFGEGSRLTVL.

V is TRBV14 and J is TRBJ2-7; perhaps TRBD2 as D (6 bases). V shed 2 bases and J shed 4 bases, with 12 bases lying between them. Germline lookup yields CDR1 SGHDN and CDR2 FVKESK. The CDR3 is 14 amino acids. This chain's CDR3 is CASSQLGGLYEQYF. Written as DNA, the CDR3 is TGTGCCAGCAGCCAACTGGGGGGTTTGTACGAGCAGTACTTC.